This entry describes one TCR beta chain. Its specificity is unknown. V dropped 5 bases and J dropped 9 bases, with 17 bases sitting between them. The CDR3 extends over 14 amino acids. Germline CDR1 SGHVS, CDR2 FQNEAQ. The sample is drawn from a study of cytomegalovirus exposure and HLA in healthy donors. The overall study: The 120 validation repertoires used the same platform as the roughly 670 first-cohort repertoires (as reported by a later analysis).

It was the roughly 110-subject validation cohort, separate from the roughly 700-subject first cohort, to which the donors belonged. Using immunoSEQ multiplex PCR, the repertoire was profiled, and TCRdb retains in-frame clones only, with some absent. The data hold 140,000 or so clones, with roughly 90% observed a single time. Study-level findings and limits: TCR beta chains numbering more than 150 were designated cytomegalovirus-associated. Whilst most TCR sequences proved rare, a subset of public TCRs occurred across many donors.

Sequences were obtained from PBMCs. This sequence originates from a man aged 18 to 30 in good health and CMV-seropositive. The rearrangement uses TRBV7-8 and TRBJ1-5, with a tentative D call TRBD1 (6 bases). The CDR3 DNA follows: TGTGCCAGCAGCCTCGGGACACAAAGCTTGCCCCAGCATTTT. Protein product: CASSLGTQSLPQHF.